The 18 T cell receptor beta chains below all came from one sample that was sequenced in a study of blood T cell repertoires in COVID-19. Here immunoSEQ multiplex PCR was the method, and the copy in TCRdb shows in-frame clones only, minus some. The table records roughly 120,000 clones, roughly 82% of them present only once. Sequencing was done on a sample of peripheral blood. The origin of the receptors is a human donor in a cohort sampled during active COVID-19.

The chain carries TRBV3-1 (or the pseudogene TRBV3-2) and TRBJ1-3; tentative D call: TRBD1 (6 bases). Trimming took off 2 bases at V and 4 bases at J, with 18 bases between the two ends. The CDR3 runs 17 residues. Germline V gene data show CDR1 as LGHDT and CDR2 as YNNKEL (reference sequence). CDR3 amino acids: CASSQLAQGRWGNTIYF. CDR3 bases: TGTGCCAGCAGCCAATTGGCACAGGGTCGGTGGGGAAACACCATATATTTT.

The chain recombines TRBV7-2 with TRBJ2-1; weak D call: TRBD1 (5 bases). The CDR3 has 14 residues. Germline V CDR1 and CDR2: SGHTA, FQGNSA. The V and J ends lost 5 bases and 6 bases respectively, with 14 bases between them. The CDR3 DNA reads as TGTGCCAGCAGCCCCAGGGTTCCCGGCAATGAGCAGTTCTTC. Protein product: CASSPRVPGNEQFF.

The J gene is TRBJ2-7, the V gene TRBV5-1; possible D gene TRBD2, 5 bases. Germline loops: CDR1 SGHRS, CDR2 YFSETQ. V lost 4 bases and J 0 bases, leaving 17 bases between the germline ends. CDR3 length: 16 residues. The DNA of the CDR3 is TGCGCCAGCAGCGCTGGACTGGACCGGTTCTCCTACGAGCAGTACTTC. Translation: CASSAGLDRFSYEQYF. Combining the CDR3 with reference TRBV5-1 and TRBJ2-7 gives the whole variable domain KAGVTQTPRYLIKTRGQQVTLSCSPISGHRSVSWYQQTPGQGLQFLFEYFSETQRNKGNFPGRFSGRQFSNSRSEMNVSTLELGDSALYLCASSAGLDRFSYEQYFGPGTRLTVT.

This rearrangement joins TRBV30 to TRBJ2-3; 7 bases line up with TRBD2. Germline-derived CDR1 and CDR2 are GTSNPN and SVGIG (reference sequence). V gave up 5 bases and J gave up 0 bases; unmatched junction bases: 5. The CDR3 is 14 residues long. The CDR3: CAWRLAASTDTQYF. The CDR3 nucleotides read TGTGCCTGGCGGCTAGCGGCTAGCACAGATACGCAGTATTTT. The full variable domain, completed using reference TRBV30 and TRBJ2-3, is SQTIHQWPATLVQPVGSPLSLECTVEGTSNPNLYWYRQAAGRGLQLLFYSVGIGQISSEVPQNLSASRPQDRQFILSSKKLLLSDSGFYLCAWRLAASTDTQYFGPGTRLTVL.

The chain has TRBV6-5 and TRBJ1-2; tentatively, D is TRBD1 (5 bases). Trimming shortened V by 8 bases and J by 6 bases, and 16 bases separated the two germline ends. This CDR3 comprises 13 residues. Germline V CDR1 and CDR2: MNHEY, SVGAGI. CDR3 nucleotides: TGTGCCAGCGCAGCTGGGGGGATCGATGGCTACACCTTC. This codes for CASAAGGIDGYTF.

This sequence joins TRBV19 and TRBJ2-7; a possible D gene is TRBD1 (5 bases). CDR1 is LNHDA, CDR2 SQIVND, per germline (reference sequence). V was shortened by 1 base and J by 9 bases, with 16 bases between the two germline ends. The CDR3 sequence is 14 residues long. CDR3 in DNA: TGTGCCAGTAGTATAGGCACAGGAGCATTCGGGCAGTACTTC. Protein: CASSIGTGAFGQYF.

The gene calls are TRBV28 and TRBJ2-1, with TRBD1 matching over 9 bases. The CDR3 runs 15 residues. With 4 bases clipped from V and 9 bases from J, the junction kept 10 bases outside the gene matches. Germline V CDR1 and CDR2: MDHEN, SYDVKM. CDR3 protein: CASSSGQGSRPEQFF. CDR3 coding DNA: TGTGCCAGCAGTTCGGGACAGGGAAGTCGCCCTGAGCAGTTCTTC.

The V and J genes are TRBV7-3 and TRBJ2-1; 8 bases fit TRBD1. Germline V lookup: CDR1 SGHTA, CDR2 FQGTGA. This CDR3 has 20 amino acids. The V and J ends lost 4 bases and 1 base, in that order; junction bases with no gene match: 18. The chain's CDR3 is CASSSPRLRTGKSSYNEQFF. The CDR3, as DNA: TGTGCCAGCAGCTCCCCCAGATTAAGGACAGGGAAAAGTTCCTACAATGAGCAGTTCTTC.

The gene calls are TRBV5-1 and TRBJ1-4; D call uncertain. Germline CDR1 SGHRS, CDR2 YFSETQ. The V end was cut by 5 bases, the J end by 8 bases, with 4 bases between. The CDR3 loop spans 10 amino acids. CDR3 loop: CASSPEKLFF. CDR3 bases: TGCGCCAGCAGTCCGGAAAAACTGTTTTTT.

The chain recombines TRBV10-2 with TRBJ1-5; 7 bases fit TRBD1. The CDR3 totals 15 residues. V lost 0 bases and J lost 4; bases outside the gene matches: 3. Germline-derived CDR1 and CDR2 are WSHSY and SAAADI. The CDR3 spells CASSESHRGNQPQHF. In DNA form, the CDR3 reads TGCGCCAGCAGTGAGTCACACAGGGGTAATCAGCCCCAGCATTTT.

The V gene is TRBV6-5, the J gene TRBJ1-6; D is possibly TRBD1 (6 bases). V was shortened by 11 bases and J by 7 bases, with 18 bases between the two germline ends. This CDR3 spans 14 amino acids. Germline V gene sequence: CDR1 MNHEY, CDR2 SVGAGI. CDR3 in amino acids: CAGRGISRNSPLHF. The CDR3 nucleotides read TGTGCCGGTAGGGGGATCTCGCGAAATTCACCCCTCCACTTT.

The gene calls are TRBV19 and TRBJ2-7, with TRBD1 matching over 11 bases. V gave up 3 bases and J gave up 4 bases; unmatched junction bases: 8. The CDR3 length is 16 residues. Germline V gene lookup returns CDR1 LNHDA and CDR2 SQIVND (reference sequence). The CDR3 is CASSMPGQGEKYEQYF. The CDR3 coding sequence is TGTGCCAGTAGTATGCCGGGACAGGGGGAGAAATACGAGCAGTACTTC.

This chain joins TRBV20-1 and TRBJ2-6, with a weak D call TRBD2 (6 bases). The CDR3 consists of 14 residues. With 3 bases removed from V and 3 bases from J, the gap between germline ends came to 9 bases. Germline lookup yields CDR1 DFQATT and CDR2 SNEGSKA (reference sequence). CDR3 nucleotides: TGCAGTGCTAGTGGCGGGATTGGGGCCAACGTCCTGACTTTC. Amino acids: CSASGGIGANVLTF.

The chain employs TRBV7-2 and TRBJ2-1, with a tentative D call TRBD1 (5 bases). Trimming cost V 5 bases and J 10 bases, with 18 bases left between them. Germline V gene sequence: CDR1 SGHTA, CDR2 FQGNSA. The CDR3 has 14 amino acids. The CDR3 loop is CASSIRQRTGEQFF. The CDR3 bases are TGTGCCAGCAGCATAAGACAGAGAACCGGAGAGCAGTTCTTC.

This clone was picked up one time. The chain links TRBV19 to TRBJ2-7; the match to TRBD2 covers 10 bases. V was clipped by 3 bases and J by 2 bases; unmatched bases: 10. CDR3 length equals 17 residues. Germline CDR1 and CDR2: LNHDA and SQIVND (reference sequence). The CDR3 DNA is TGTGCCAGTAGTATCCCACGTAGCGGGAGGAATACCTACGAGCAGTACTTC. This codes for CASSIPRSGRNTYEQYF.

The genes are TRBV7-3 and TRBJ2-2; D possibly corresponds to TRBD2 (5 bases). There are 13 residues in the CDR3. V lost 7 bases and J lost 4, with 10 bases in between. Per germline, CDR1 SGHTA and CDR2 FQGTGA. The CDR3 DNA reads TGTGCCAGCACCTCGAGGGCCACCGGGGAGCTGTTTTTT. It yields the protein CASTSRATGELFF.

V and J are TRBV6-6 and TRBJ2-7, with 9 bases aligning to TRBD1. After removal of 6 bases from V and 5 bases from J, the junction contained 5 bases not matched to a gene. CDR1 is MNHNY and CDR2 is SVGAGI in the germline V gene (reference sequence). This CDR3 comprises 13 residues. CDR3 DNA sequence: TGTGCCAGCAGGGACAGGGGAATGGACGAGCAGTACTTC. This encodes CASRDRGMDEQYF.

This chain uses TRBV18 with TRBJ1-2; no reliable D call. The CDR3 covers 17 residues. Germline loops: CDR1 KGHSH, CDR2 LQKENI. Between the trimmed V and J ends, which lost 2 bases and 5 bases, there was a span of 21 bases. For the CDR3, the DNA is TGTGCCAGCTCACCAGGTGGCGACCCGACTTTGCAGTATGGCTACACCTTC. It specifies CASSPGGDPTLQYGYTF. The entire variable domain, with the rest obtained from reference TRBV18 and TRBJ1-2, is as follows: NAGVMQNPRHLVRRRGQEARLRCSPMKGHSHVYWYRQLPEEGLKFMVYLQKENIIDESGMPKERFSAEFPKEGPSILRIQQVVRGDSAAYFCASSPGGDPTLQYGYTFGSGTRLTVV.